This TCR beta chain was profiled in a study of cytomegalovirus exposure and HLA in healthy donors. Primers: 60 Vbeta forward and 13 Jbeta reverse. Libraries were prepared by immunoSEQ multiplex PCR; TCRdb keeps only in-frame clonotypes and omits some of them. The sample holds under 130,000 clones, over 70% seen once. V lost 5 bases, J lost 3 bases, and 17 bases lay in between. CDR1 SGHTA and CDR2 FQGNSA come from the germline V gene. The CDR3 runs 15 residues. As for this clone: The target antigen is unknown.

Study findings and constraints: Previous analysis showed most TCR beta V segments were productive about 87% or about 30% of the time. A later analysis revealed that TCR association rates differed between HLA loci, peaking at DRB1 and bottoming out at HLA-C. Donor immune exposure was known only as CMV serostatus.

The sequenced material came from PBMCs. The V call is TRBV7-2, the J call TRBJ2-7, with D possibly matching TRBD1 (6 bases). The clonotype comes from a male donor in good health and CMV-seronegative. The CDR3 sequence: CASSPPDRPVYEQYF. CDR3 nucleotide sequence: TGTGCCAGCAGCCCCCCGGACAGACCAGTCTACGAGCAGTACTTC. Together with reference TRBV7-2 and TRBJ2-7, the CDR3 gives the full variable domain: GAGVSQSPSNKVTEKGKDVELRCDPISGHTALYWYRQSLGQGLEFLIYFQGNSAPDKSGLPSDRFSAERTGGSVSTLTIQRTQQEDSAVYLCASSPPDRPVYEQYFGPGTRLTVT.